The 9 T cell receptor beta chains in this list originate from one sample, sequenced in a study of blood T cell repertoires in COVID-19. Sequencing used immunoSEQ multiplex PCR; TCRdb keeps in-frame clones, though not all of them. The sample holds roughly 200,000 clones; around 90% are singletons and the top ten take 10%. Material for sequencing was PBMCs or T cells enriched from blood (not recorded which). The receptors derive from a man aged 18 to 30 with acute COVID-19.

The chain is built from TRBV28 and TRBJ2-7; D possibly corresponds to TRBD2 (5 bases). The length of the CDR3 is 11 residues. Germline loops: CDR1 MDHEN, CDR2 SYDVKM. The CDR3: CASSSLRSSSV. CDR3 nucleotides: TGTGCCAGCAGTTCCCTCCGTTCTAGCAGCGTA.

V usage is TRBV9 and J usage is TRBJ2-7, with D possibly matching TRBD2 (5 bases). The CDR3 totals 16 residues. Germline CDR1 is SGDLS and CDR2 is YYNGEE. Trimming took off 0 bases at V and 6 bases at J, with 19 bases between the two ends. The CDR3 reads CASSVDPGLPASEQYF. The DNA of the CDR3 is TGTGCCAGCAGCGTAGACCCCGGACTGCCCGCTAGCGAGCAGTACTTC.

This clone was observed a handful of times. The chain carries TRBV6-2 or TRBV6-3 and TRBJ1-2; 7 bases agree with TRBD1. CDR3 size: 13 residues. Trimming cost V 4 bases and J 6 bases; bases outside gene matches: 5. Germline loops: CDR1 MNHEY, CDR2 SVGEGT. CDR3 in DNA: TGTGCCAGCAGTTTCACAGGGGTGGATGGCTACACCTTC. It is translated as CASSFTGVDGYTF.

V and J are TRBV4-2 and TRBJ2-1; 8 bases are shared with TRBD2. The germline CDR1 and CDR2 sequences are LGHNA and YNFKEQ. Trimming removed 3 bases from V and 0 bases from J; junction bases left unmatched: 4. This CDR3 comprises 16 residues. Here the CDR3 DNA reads TGTGCCAGCAGCCAGGCACTAGCGGACTCCTACAATGAGCAGTTCTTC. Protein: CASSQALADSYNEQFF.

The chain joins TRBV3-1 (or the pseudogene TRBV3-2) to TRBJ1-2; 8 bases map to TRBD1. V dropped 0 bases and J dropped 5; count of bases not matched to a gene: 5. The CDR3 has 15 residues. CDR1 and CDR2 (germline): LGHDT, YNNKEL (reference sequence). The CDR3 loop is CASSQEAQGAYGYTF. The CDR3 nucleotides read TGTGCCAGCAGCCAAGAGGCGCAGGGGGCGTATGGCTACACCTTC.

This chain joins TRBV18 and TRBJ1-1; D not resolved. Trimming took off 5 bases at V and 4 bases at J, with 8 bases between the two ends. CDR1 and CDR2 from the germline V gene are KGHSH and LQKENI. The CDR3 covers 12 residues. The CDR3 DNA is TGTGCCAGCTCAACTTACGGCACTGAAGCTTTCTTT. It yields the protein CASSTYGTEAFF.

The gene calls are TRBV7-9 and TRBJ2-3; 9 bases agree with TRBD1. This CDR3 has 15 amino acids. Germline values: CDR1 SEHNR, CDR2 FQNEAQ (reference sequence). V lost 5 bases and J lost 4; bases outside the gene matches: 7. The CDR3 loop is CASSHTGGTADTQYF. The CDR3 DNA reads TGTGCCAGCAGCCATACAGGGGGCACGGCAGATACGCAGTATTTT.

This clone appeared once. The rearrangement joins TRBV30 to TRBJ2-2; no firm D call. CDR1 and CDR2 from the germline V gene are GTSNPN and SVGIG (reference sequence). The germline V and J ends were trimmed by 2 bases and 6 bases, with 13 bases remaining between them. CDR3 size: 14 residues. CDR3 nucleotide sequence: TGTGCCTGGAGTAGTATGGCAGGCCCCGGGGAGCTGTTTTTT. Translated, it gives CAWSSMAGPGELFF.

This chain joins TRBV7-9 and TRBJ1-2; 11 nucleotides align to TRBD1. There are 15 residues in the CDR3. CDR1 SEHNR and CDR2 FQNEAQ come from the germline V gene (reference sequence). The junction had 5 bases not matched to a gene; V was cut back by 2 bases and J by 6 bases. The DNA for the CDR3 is TGTGCCAGCAGCTTAATCGGGACAGGGGGAAATGGCTACACCTTC. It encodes CASSLIGTGGNGYTF.